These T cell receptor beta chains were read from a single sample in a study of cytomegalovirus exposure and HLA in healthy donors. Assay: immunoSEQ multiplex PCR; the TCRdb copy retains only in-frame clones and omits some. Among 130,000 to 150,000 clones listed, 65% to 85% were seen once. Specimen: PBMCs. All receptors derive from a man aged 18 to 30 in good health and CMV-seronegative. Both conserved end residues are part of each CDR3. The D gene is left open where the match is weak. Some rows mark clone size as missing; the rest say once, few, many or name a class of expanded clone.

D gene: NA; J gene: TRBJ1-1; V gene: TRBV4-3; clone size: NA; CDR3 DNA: TGCGCCAGCAGCCAAGTTCTGGGACTTGAAGCTTTCTTT; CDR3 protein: CASSQVLGLEAFF
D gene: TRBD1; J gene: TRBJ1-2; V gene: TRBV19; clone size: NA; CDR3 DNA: TGTGCCAGTAGTAGCCCAGCGACAGGGTCAATTGCTGGCTACACCTTC; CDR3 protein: CASSSPATGSIAGYTF
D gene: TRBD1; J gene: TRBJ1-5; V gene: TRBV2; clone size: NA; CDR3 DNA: TGTGCCAGCAGCGAAGCGCGGGGACAGGGGAATCAGCCCCAGCATTTT; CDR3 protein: CASSEARGQGNQPQHF
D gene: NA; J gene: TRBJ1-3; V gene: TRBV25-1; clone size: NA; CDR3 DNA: TGTGTCAGCAGTAGGGGGTCGGGAAACACCATATATTTT; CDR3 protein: CVSSRGSGNTIYF
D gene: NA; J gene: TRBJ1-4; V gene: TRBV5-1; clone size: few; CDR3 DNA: TGCGCCAGCAGCTTGTCGGGCTTGCGGGATAGTGAAAAACTGTTTTTT; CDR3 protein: CASSLSGLRDSEKLFF
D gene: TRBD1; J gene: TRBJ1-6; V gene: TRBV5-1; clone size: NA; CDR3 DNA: TGCGCCAGCCAGGGGGCGAGTAATTCACCCCTCCACTTT; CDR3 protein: CASQGASNSPLHF
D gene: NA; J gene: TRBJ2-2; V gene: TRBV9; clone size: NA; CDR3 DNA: TGTGCCAGCAGCGTAGAAGGTTCGGCTGGGCCAAACACCGGGGAGCTGTTTTTT; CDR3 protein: CASSVEGSAGPNTGELFF
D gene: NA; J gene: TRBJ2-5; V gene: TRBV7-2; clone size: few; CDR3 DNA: TGTGCCAGCAGCTTAAATACAGGCGCTCAAGAGACCCAGTACTTC; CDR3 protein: CASSLNTGAQETQYF
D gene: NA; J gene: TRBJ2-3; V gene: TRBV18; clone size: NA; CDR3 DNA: TGTGCCAGCTCACCCGGAGATACGCAGTATTTT; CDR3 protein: CASSPGDTQYF
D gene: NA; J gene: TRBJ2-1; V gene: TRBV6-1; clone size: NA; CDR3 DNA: TGTGCCAGCAGCGATCCGGGACAACTATACAATGAGCAGTTCTTC; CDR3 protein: CASSDPGQLYNEQFF
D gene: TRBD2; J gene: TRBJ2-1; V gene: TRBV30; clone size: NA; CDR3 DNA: TGTGCCTGGAGTGCAGCTCTACTAGCGGGGGGGCATCGGGAGCAGTTCTTC; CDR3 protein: CAWSAALLAGGHREQFF
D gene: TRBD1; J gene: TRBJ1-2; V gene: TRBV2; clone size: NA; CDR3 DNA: TGTGCCAGCAGTGAACCCACGACAGGGTATGATGGCTACACCTTC; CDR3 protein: CASSEPTTGYDGYTF
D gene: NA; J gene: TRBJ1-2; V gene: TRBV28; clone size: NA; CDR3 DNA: TGTGCCAGCAGTCAGGACAAGAAATTCCTCTATGGCTACACCTTC; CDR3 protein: CASSQDKKFLYGYTF
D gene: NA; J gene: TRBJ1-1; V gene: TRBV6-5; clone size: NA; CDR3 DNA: TGTGCCAGCAGTTACCTTACAGCCAACACTGAAGCTTTCTTT; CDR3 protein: CASSYLTANTEAFF
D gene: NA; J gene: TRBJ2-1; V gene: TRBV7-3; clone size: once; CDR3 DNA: TGTGCCAGCAGCAACACAGGGTACGATGAGCAGTTCTTC; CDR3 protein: CASSNTGYDEQFF
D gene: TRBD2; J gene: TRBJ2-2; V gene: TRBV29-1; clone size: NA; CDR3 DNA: TGCAGCGCTGGAGTTCAGGGAGGGACCGGGGAGCTGTTTTTT; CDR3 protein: CSAGVQGGTGELFF
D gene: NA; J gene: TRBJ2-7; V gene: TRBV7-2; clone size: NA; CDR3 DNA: TGTGCCAGCACCTACAAAACGGGGGAGCAGTACTTC; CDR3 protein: CASTYKTGEQYF
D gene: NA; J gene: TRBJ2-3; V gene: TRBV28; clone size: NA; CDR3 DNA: TGTGCCAGCAGTTTCCTAGGAAGGCAGTTTTCTAGCACAGATACGCAGTATTTT; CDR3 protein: CASSFLGRQFSSTDTQYF
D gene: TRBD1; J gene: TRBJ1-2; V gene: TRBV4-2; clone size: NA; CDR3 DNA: TGTGCCAGCAGCCAAGATAACCAGGGGGCAGACTATGGCTACACCTTC; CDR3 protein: CASSQDNQGADYGYTF
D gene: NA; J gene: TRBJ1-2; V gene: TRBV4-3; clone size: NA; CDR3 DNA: TGCGCCAGCACCCCGGATCGGGCAGGGGATTATGGCTACACCTTC; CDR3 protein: CASTPDRAGDYGYTF
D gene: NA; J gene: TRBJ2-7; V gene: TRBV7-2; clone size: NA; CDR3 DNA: TGTGCCAGCAGCCCGACAGATTCCTACGAGCAGTACTTC; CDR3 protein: CASSPTDSYEQYF
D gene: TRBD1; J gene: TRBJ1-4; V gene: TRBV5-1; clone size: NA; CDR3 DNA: TGCGCCAGCAGCTTGGGCAGGGGGAAAAATGAAAAACTGTTTTTT; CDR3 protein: CASSLGRGKNEKLFF
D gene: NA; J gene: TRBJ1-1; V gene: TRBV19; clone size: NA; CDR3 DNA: TGTGCCAGTATGCAGAGCGGCATGAACACTGAAGCTTTCTTT; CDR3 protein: CASMQSGMNTEAFF
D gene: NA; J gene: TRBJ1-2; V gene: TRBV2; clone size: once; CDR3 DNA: TGTGCCAGCAAGGGGGAAACAGGGAAGGGCTACACCTTC; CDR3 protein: CASKGETGKGYTF
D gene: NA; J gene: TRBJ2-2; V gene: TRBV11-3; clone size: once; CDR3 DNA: TGTGCCAGCAAGACAGAGGCGAACACCGGGGAGCTGTTTTTT; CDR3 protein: CASKTEANTGELFF
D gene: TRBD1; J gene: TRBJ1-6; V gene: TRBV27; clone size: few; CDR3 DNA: TGTGCCAGCAGTCTCATCCCGGGACAGGCTAATTCACCCCTCCACTTT; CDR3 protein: CASSLIPGQANSPLHF
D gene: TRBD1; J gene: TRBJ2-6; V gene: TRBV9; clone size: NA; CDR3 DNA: TGTGCCAGCAGCGAACCCAGGGGGCCCGCTACCGGGGCCAACGTCCTGACTTTC; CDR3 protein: CASSEPRGPATGANVLTF
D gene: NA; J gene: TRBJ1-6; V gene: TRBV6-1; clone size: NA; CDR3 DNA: TGTGCCACCAAAACCGGACAGCATAATTCACCCCTCCACTTT; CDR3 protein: CATKTGQHNSPLHF
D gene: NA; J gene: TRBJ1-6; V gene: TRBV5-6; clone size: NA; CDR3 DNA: TGTGCCAGCAGCACCTTTGGGGATCGGGGATCACCCCTCCACTTT; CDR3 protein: CASSTFGDRGSPLHF
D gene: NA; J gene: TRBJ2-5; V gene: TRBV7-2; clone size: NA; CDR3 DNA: TGTGCCAGCAGCCATTGGACAGCCCAAGAGACCCAGTACTTC; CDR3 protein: CASSHWTAQETQYF
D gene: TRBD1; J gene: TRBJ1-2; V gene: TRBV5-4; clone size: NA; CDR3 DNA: TGTGCCAGCAGCCCGGAGATAGGCGACAGGGGAGACTATGGCTACACCTTC; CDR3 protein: CASSPEIGDRGDYGYTF
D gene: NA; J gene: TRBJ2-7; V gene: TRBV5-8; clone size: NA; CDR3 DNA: TGTGCCAGCAGCTCCCGCGCCTACGAGCAGTACTTC; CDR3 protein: CASSSRAYEQYF
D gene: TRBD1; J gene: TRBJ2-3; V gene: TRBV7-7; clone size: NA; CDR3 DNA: TGTGCTAGCAGCTTAGGCAGACAGGGCGCAGATACGCAGTATTTT; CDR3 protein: CASSLGRQGADTQYF
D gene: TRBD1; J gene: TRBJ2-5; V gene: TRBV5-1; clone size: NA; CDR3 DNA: TGCGCCAGCAGCTGGCGGGACAGGCAAGAGACCCAGTACTTC; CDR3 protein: CASSWRDRQETQYF
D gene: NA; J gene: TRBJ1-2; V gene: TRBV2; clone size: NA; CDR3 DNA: TGTGCCAGCACAGGGTTAGACTATGGCTACACCTTC; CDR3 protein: CASTGLDYGYTF
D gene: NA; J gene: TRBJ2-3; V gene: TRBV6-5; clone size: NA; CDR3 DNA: TGTGCCAGCAGTTACTTCGGGATTGACACAGATACGCAGTATTTT; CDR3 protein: CASSYFGIDTDTQYF
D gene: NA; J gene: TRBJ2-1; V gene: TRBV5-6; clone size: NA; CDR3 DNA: TGTGCCAGCAGCTCCATAGTGAGCTCCTACAATGAGCAGTTCTTC; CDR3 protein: CASSSIVSSYNEQFF
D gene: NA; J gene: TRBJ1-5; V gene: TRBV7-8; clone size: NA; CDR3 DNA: TGTGCCAGCAGCTTATGGCGGTGGGGCAATCAGCCCCAGCATTTT; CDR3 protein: CASSLWRWGNQPQHF
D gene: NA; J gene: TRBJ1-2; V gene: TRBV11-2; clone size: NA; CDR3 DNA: TGTGCCAGCAGAAACCTCGGGGGGGAGGACTATGGCTACACCTTC; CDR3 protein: CASRNLGGEDYGYTF
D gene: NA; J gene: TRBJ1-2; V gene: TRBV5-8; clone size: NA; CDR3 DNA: TGTGCCAGCAGCTTGGTCAGGGGTGGGATCTATGGCTACACCTTC; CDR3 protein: CASSLVRGGIYGYTF
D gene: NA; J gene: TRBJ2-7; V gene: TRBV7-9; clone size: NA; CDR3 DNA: TGTGCCAGCAGCTTAGCCACCTACGAGCAGTACTTC; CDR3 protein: CASSLATYEQYF
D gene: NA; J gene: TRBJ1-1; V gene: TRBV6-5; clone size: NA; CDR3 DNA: TGTGCCAGCAACGCGGGAAGGGTGAGGACTGAAGCTTTCTTT; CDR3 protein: CASNAGRVRTEAFF
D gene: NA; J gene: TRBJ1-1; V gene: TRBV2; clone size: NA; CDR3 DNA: TGTGCCAGCAGAGGGGCGCTTCGTGAAGCTTTCTTT; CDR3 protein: CASRGALREAFF
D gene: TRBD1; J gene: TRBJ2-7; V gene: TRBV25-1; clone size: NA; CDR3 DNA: TGTGCCAGCAGTCACAGGGGAGACTACGAGCAGTACTTC; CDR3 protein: CASSHRGDYEQYF
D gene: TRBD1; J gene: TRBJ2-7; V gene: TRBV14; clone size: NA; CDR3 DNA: TGTGCCAGCAGCCAAGGACAGGGGGAGCAGTACTTC; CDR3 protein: CASSQGQGEQYF
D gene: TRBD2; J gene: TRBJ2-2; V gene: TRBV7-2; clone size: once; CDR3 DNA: TGTGCCAGCAGCTCACTAGCGGGGGGGAACGGGGAGCTGTTTTTT; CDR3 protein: CASSSLAGGNGELFF
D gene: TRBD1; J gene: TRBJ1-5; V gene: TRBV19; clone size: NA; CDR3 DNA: TGTGCCAGTACACAGGGGTGGCAGCCCCAGCATTTT; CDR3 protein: CASTQGWQPQHF
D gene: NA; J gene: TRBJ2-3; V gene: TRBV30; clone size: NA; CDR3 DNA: TGTGCCTGGAGTGAAAGTGTGACGGGCGGGACGCAGTATTTT; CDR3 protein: CAWSESVTGGTQYF
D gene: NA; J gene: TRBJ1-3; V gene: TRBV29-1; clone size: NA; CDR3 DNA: TGCAGCGTTGGTATTGGACAGAGCTCTGGAAACACCATATATTTT; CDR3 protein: CSVGIGQSSGNTIYF
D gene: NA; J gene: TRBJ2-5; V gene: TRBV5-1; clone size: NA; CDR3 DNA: TGCGCCAGCAGCAAGGGGCTGATAGAGACCCAGTACTTC; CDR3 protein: CASSKGLIETQYF
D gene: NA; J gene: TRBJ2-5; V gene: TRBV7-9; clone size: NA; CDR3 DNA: TGTGCCAGCAGCTTAGTGCGGGGTCAAGAGACCCAGTACTTC; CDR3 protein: CASSLVRGQETQYF
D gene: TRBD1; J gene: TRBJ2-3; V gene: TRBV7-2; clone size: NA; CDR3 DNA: TGTGCCAGCACCAAAAGGATGGACAGGGTGATGGATACGCAGTATTTT; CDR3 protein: CASTKRMDRVMDTQYF
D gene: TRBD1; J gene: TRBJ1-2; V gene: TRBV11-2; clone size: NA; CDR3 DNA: TGTGCCAGCAGCTTCGGACAGGGAGGTTATGGCTACACCTTC; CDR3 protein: CASSFGQGGYGYTF